This T cell receptor (beta chain) derives from a study of T cell responses to AZD1222 COVID-19 vaccine. This CDR3 is built from 15 residues. The ends were cut back, 6 bases at V and 0 bases at J, with 13 bases in the middle. In germline, CDR1 is LNHNV, CDR2 YYDKDF (reference sequence). Only in-frame clones appear in the TCRdb table, and some are missing; sequencing was by immunoSEQ multiplex PCR. The sample lists about 86,000 clones; 90% were seen once. The specimen was peripheral blood, collected on day 0 of AZD1222 vaccination. The chain carries TRBV15 and TRBJ2-3; the D gene is possibly TRBD2 (7 bases). The sequence was collected from an adult in good health. CDR3: CATSEGGMSTDTQYF. The CDR3 DNA reads TGTGCCACCAGTGAGGGGGGGATGAGCACAGATACGCAGTATTTT.